This T cell receptor beta chain is from a study of shared clonotypes between healthy human individuals. Trimming removed 7 bases from V and 3 bases from J, with 10 bases in between. The CDR3 is 13 residues long. Germline lookup yields CDR1 MNHNS and CDR2 SASEGT. Sequencing used immunoSEQ multiplex PCR; TCRdb keeps in-frame clones, though not all of them. Here the sample spans about 700,000 clones, around 74% being singletons. The TCR was taken from a woman in her thirties in good health. Material: memory CD4+ T cells sorted from blood. As to subset: CD45RA-negative fraction. The V call is TRBV6-1, the J call TRBJ1-5; possibly TRBD1 for D (6 bases). This CDR3 reads CASKTGFNQPQHF. The CDR3 region has the DNA TGTGCCAGCAAGACAGGTTTCAATCAGCCCCAGCATTTT.